This T cell receptor (beta chain) stems from a study of OX40 agonist ivuxolimab in advanced cancers. About the research overall: Under the entry rules, prior anti-PD-1, anti-PD-L1 or anti-CTLA-4 therapy was allowed, and roughly 39% had some.

Only in-frame clones appear in the TCRdb table, and some are missing; sequencing was by immunoSEQ multiplex PCR. Among tens of thousands of clones listed, roughly 91% were seen once. Trimming at V came to 7 bases and at J to 3 bases, leaving 3 bases not matched to a gene. This CDR3 is 12 amino acids long. CDR1 SEHNR and CDR2 FQNEAQ come from the germline V gene (reference sequence). Study findings and constraints: Compared with others, partial responders at 0.1-3.0 mg/kg displayed clonal expansion among the lowest. CD8+ T cells (on average) carried more expanded clones than CD4+ T cells. Certain nonresponders likewise exhibited a low normalized T-cell clonal expansion.

This clone was seen a few times. Antigen specificity is unknown. The genes are TRBV7-9 and TRBJ2-7; TRBD1 agrees at 7 bases. The source of this sequence is an adult with an advanced solid tumor such as melanoma, head and neck, liver or kidney cancer. The specimen was CD4+ or CD8+ T cells sorted from blood, collected in a trial of the OX40 agonist ivuxolimab. In nucleotides, the CDR3 is TGTGCCAGCACCGGGACAGACTACGAGCAGTACTTC. It specifies CASTGTDYEQYF.